What follows describes a single T cell receptor (beta chain). This CDR3 has 13 amino acids. Deletions cut 6 bases from V and 5 bases from J, with 13 bases between. In germline, CDR1 is SNHLY, CDR2 FYNNEI. The data derive from a study of blood T cell repertoires in COVID-19. Study in general: Collection of acute and convalescent COVID-19 samples took place in the United States, Italy and Spain. PBMCs, B-cell-depleted T cells, or T cells were the source of the cDNA or gDNA that made up the material.

Under the authors' procedure: Cell counts per sample came from amplifying reference gene primers. The protocol was immunoSEQ multiplex PCR, while the TCRdb copy is restricted to in-frame clones and leaves out a portion. For V, J and clone size, that table is used; D and trimming come from the DNA. The sample contains tens of thousands of clones, approximately 88% of which appear only once. The sequence was obtained from an elderly man with active or convalescent COVID-19. Input material: peripheral blood. The chain uses TRBV2 and TRBJ2-5; D is possibly TRBD2 (6 bases). The CDR3 DNA reads as TGTGCCAGCAGCCAACAGACTAGGGAGACCCAGTACTTC. Protein product: CASSQQTRETQYF.